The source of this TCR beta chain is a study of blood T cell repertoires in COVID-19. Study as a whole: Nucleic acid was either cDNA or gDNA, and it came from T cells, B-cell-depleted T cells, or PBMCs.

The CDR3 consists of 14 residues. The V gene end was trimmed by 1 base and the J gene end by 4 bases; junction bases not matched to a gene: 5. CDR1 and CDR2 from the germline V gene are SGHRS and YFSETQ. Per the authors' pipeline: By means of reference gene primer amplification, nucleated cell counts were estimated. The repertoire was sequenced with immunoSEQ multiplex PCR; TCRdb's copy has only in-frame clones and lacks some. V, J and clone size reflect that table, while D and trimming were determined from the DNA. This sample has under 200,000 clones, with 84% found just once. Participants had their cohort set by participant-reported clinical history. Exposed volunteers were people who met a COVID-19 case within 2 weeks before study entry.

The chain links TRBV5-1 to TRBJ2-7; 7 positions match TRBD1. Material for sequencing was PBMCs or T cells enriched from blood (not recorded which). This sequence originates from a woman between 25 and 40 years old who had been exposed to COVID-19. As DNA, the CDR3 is TGCGCCAGCAGCTTGTGGGGACAGACTTACGAGCAGTACTTC. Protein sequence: CASSLWGQTYEQYF.